These 16 T cell receptor beta chains were all obtained from the same sample, sequenced in a study of control samples from healthy donors and cancer patients. Libraries were prepared by immunoSEQ multiplex PCR; TCRdb keeps only in-frame clonotypes and omits some of them. The sample carries some 150,000 clones, over 90% recorded once. The specimen was blood. The receptors come from a man in his fifties in good health.

This sequence joins TRBV30 and TRBJ1-4; no definite D call. The V end lost 1 base, the J end lost 6 bases, and 15 bases lay between the germline ends. The germline CDR1 and CDR2 sequences are GTSNPN and SVGIG (reference sequence). CDR3 length equals 15 residues. The CDR3 here is CAWSDGSGGDEKLFF. CDR3 bases: TGTGCCTGGAGTGACGGTTCCGGCGGGGATGAAAAACTGTTTTTT.

The chain recombines TRBV2 with TRBJ2-1; TRBD1 matches 9 bases. Germline V gene sequence: CDR1 SNHLY, CDR2 FYNNEI. This CDR3 comprises 14 residues. V shed 6 bases, J shed 5 bases, and the junction held 5 bases outside the gene matches. The CDR3 sequence is CASRPRTGDNEQFF. CDR3 coding DNA: TGTGCCAGCAGACCCCGGACAGGGGACAATGAGCAGTTCTTC.

This clone has just one count. The chain recombines TRBV19 with TRBJ2-6, with no clear D. V shed 3 bases and J shed 0 bases, with 9 bases lying between them. Per the germline V gene, CDR1 is LNHDA and CDR2 is SQIVND (reference sequence). There are 16 residues in the CDR3. The CDR3 is CASSISILSGANVLTF. The DNA for the CDR3 is TGTGCCAGTAGTATTTCTATCCTCTCTGGGGCCAACGTCCTGACTTTC.

The J gene is TRBJ1-2, the V gene TRBV11-2; 9 positions match TRBD1. Per germline, CDR1 SGHAT and CDR2 FQNNGV. CDR3 length equals 16 residues. V shed 4 bases and J 7 bases; nucleotides not matched to a gene: 13. The CDR3, as DNA: TGTGCCAGCAGCTCCGCACCTGGGACAGGGTATTTTGGCTACACCTTC. This sequence encodes CASSSAPGTGYFGYTF.

The chain carries TRBV29-1 and TRBJ2-1, with TRBD2 identical over 15 bases. In germline, CDR1 is SQVTM, CDR2 ANQGSEA. The ends lost 3 bases at V and 12 bases at J; junction bases unmatched: 6. There are 14 residues in the CDR3. As DNA, the CDR3 is TGCAGCGTTGATGGACTAGCGGGAGGGCCTGGGCAGTTCTTC. Its translation: CSVDGLAGGPGQFF.

This sequence joins TRBV14 and TRBJ1-3; D ambiguous. This CDR3 is 14 amino acids long. From germline, CDR1 is SGHDN and CDR2 FVKESK. V lost 0 bases and J 8 bases, leaving 11 bases between the germline ends. CDR3 sequence: CASSQENQLDTIYF. The CDR3 DNA reads TGTGCCAGCAGCCAAGAGAACCAGCTAGACACCATATATTTT.

This chain uses TRBV5-1 with TRBJ2-1; 13 nucleotides line up with TRBD2. CDR1 and CDR2 from the germline V gene are SGHRS and YFSETQ. The junction had 5 bases not matched to a gene; V was cut back by 2 bases and J by 9 bases. The CDR3 has 15 residues. CDR3 DNA: TGCGCCAGCAGCTTTGGACTAGCGGGAGCGGGTGAGCAGTTCTTC. Its protein product is CASSFGLAGAGEQFF.

This clone was detected only once. The chain links TRBV28 to TRBJ2-7; the D is unclear. Germline V gives CDR1 MDHEN, CDR2 SYDVKM. The CDR3 consists of 16 residues. V was clipped by 3 bases and J by 2 bases, with 17 bases between them. CDR3 in DNA: TGTGCCAGCAGTTTTGACTGGGAACGGATGACCTACGAGCAGTACTTC. Its protein is CASSFDWERMTYEQYF. Complete variable domain (other parts from reference TRBV28 and TRBJ2-7): DVKVTQSSRYLVKRTGEKVFLECVQDMDHENMFWYRQDPGLGLRLIYFSYDVKMKEKGDIPEGYSVSREKKERFSLILESASTNQTSMYLCASSFDWERMTYEQYFGPGTRLTVT.

This chain joins TRBV21-1 and TRBJ1-2. TRBV21-1 is a known pseudogene. This CDR3 comprises 15 residues. CDR3 loop: CASSPHIPAGYGYTF. DNA of the CDR3: TGTGCCAGCAGCCCCCATATCCCGGCGGGCTATGGCTACACCTTC.

This clone was detected once. This sequence joins TRBV6-5 and TRBJ1-5; D remains unclear. The CDR3 covers 14 residues. The V end lost 7 bases, the J end lost 6 bases, and 16 bases lay between the germline ends. Germline CDR1 reads MNHEY; CDR2 reads SVGAGI. The CDR3 region is CASNDPGRGQPQHF. CDR3 sequence (DNA): TGTGCCAGCAACGATCCCGGGCGGGGTCAGCCCCAGCATTTT.

V usage is TRBV5-1 and J usage is TRBJ2-7, with 8 bases that match TRBD1. The CDR3 covers 14 residues. The germline CDR1 and CDR2 sequences are SGHRS and YFSETQ. The ends lost 1 base at V and 3 bases at J; junction bases unmatched: 3. This chain's CDR3 is CASSLSGGYYEQYF. DNA for the CDR3: TGCGCCAGCAGCTTGTCAGGGGGCTACTACGAGCAGTACTTC.

This sequence joins TRBV10-1 and TRBJ2-2; D gene ambiguous. V lost 4 bases to trimming and J lost 3 bases, with 3 bases between them. Germline values: CDR1 WNHNN, CDR2 SYGVQD (reference sequence). The CDR3 is 12 residues long. CDR3 loop: CASSVDTGELFF. CDR3 sequence (DNA): TGCGCCAGCAGTGTAGACACCGGGGAGCTGTTTTTT.

The chain couples TRBV27 to TRBJ1-6; perhaps TRBD1 as D (6 bases). This CDR3 is 15 amino acids long. CDR1 is MNHEY, CDR2 SMNVEV, per germline (reference sequence). Deletions cut 4 bases from V and 6 bases from J, with 13 bases between. The CDR3 DNA sequence: TGTGCCAGCAGTTACGACGACAGGCTTAATTCACCCCTCCACTTT. Translation: CASSYDDRLNSPLHF.

The chain joins TRBV30 to TRBJ1-5; D perhaps matches TRBD1 (6 bases). This CDR3 comprises 12 residues. V was cut by 5 bases and J by 4 bases, with 9 bases left in between. Germline V lookup: CDR1 GTSNPN, CDR2 SVGIG (reference sequence). As DNA, the CDR3 is TGTGCCTGGGGGACACCAAATCAGCCCCAGCATTTT. Its protein product is CAWGTPNQPQHF.

This rearrangement joins TRBV25-1 to TRBJ1-2; the match to TRBD1 covers 9 bases. CDR3 length: 15 residues. V shed 4 bases, J shed 6 bases, and the junction held 9 bases outside the gene matches. CDR1 MGHDK and CDR2 SYGVNS come from the germline V gene. The CDR3 here is CASSATGTGRDGYTF. The CDR3 DNA is TGTGCCAGCAGTGCTACCGGGACAGGGAGGGATGGCTACACCTTC.

The genes are TRBV27 and TRBJ2-6; possible D gene TRBD1, 5 bases. V lost 5 bases and J lost 2, with 16 bases in between. The V gene's germline CDR1 is MNHEY and CDR2 SMNVEV (reference sequence). The CDR3 sequence is 17 residues long. The DNA for the CDR3 is TGTGCCAGCAGTCCCAAATCCTGGGGCGCTGGGGCCAACGTCCTGACTTTC. This translates into CASSPKSWGAGANVLTF.